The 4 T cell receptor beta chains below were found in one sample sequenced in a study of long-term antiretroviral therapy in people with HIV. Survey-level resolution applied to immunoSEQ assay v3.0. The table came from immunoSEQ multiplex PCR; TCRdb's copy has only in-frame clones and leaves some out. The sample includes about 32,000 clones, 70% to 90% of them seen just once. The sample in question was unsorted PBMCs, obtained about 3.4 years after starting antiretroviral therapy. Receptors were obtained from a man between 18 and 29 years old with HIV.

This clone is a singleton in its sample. CDR3: CASMLVRSFNQPQHF. The DNA of the CDR3 is TGTGCCAGCATGCTCGTTAGGAGCTTCAATCAGCCCCAGCATTTT. The chain uses TRBV6-5 and TRBJ1-5; no clear D. V dropped 7 bases and J dropped 3 bases, with 16 bases sitting between them. Germline V gene lookup returns CDR1 MNHEY and CDR2 SVGAGI. This CDR3 spans 15 amino acids.

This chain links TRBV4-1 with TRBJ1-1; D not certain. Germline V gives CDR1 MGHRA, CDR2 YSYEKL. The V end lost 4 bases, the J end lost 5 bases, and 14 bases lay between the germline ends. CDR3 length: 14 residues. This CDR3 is CASSLDSYGTEAFF. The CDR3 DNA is TGCGCCAGCAGCCTGGACTCTTATGGGACTGAAGCTTTCTTT.

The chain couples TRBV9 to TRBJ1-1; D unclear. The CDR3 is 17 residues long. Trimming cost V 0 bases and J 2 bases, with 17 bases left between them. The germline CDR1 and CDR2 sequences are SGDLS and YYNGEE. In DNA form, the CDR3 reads TGTGCCAGCAGCGTAGAGCCAGGCCTTGAGGTCAACACTGAAGCTTTCTTT. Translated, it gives CASSVEPGLEVNTEAFF. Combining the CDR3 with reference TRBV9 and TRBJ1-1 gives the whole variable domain DSGVTQTPKHLITATGQRVTLRCSPRSGDLSVYWYQQSLDQGLQFLIQYYNGEERAKGNILERFSAQQFPDLHSELNLSSLELGDSALYFCASSVEPGLEVNTEAFFGQGTRLTVV.

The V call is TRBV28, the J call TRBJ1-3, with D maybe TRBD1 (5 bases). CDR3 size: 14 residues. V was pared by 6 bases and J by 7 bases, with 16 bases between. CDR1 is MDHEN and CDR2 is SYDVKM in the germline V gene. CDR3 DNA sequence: TGTGCCAGCAGCCGATTCGGGGCCCACAACACCATATATTTT. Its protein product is CASSRFGAHNTIYF. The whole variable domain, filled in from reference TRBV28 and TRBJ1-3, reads DVKVTQSSRYLVKRTGEKVFLECVQDMDHENMFWYRQDPGLGLRLIYFSYDVKMKEKGDIPEGYSVSREKKERFSLILESASTNQTSMYLCASSRFGAHNTIYFGEGSWLTVV.